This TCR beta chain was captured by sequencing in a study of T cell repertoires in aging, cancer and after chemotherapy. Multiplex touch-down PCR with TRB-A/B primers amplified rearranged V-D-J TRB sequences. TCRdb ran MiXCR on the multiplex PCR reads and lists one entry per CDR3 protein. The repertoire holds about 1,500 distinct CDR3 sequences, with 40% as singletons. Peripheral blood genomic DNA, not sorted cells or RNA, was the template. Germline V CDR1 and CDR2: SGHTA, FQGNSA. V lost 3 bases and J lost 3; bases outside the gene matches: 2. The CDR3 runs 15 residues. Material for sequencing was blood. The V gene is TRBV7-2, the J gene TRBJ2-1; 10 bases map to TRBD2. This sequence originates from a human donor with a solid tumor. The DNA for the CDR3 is TGTGCCAGCAGCTTCTCTAGCGGGGGCTACAATGAGCAGTTCTTC. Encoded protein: CASSFSSGGYNEQFF.